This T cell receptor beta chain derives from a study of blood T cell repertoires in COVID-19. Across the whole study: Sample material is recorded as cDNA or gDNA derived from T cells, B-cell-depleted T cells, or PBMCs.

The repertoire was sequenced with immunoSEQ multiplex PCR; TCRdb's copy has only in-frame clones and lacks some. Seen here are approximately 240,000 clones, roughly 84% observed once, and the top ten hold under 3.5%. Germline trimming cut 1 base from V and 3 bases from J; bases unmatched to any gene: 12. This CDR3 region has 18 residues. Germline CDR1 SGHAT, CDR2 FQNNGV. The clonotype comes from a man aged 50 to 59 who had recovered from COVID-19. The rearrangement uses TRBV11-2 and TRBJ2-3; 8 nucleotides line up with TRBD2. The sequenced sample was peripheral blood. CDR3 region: CASSLGRLAGFGTDTQYF. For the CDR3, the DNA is TGTGCCAGCAGCTTAGGTCGCTTAGCGGGGTTTGGTACAGATACGCAGTATTTT.